Presented here are 23 T cell receptor beta chains from one specimen sequenced in a study of cytomegalovirus exposure and HLA in healthy donors. Primers: 60 Vbeta forward and 13 Jbeta reverse. Profiling relied on immunoSEQ multiplex PCR, and the TCRdb table lists in-frame clones only, not all of them. Found here are just over 200,000 clones, roughly 84% of them singletons; the top ten hold about 1.7%. Sample: PBMCs. Every receptor here comes from a man aged 50 to 59 in good health and CMV-seronegative.

This chain links TRBV30 with TRBJ1-4; D unresolved. Trimming removed 0 bases from V and 3 bases from J, with 11 bases in between. In germline, CDR1 is GTSNPN, CDR2 SVGIG (reference sequence). The CDR3 loop spans 15 amino acids. Here the CDR3 reads CAWSVHTPANEKLFF. In nucleotides, the CDR3 is TGTGCCTGGAGTGTACACACACCTGCTAATGAAAAACTGTTTTTT.

CDR3 sequence: CASSLVPRGQPQHF. CDR3 sequence (DNA): TGTGCCAGCAGCTTAGTACCACGAGGTCAGCCCCAGCATTTT. The rearrangement uses TRBV7-6 and TRBJ1-5; D remains ambiguous. The germline V gene encodes CDR1 SGHVS and CDR2 FNYEAQ. This CDR3 spans 14 amino acids. V lost 1 base and J 6 bases, leaving 10 bases between the germline ends.

The chain is built from TRBV5-1 and TRBJ2-3, with D possibly TRBD1 on 6 matching bases. The germline V gene encodes CDR1 SGHRS and CDR2 YFSETQ. There are 14 residues in the CDR3. V was pared by 3 bases and J by 2 bases, with 10 bases between. CDR3 sequence reads: CASSYGQNTDTQYF. CDR3 DNA: TGCGCCAGCAGCTACGGACAGAACACAGATACGCAGTATTTT.

V is TRBV30 and J is TRBJ2-1; weak D call: TRBD2 (7 bases). The CDR3 is made up of 14 amino acids. V was shortened by 0 bases and J by 7 bases, with 13 bases between the two germline ends. The germline CDR1 and CDR2 sequences are GTSNPN and SVGIG (reference sequence). The CDR3 nucleotides are TGTGCCTGGAGTGTTCTGGGGAGGGGGAATGAGCAGTTCTTC. Translation: CAWSVLGRGNEQFF.

In its sample, this clone was seen a few times. The rearrangement joins TRBV4-1 to TRBJ2-3, with a possible D match to TRBD2 (6 bases). The CDR3 is 17 residues long. Trimming cost V 1 base and J 0 bases, with 14 bases left between them. From germline, CDR1 is MGHRA and CDR2 YSYEKL. The CDR3 protein is CASSQGLSGSSTDTQYF. Written as DNA, the CDR3 is TGCGCCAGCAGCCAAGGACTAAGCGGGTCTAGCACAGATACGCAGTATTTT.

This clone was recorded once. V usage is TRBV7-3 and J usage is TRBJ2-6; D remains unclear. Looked up from germline, CDR1 is SGHTA and CDR2 is FQGTGA. V shed 5 bases and J shed 3 bases, with 14 bases lying between them. The CDR3 consists of 16 residues. The CDR3 coding sequence is TGTGCCAGCAGCCCTTACCCGGGTAATGGGGCCAACGTCCTGACTTTC. It specifies CASSPYPGNGANVLTF.

The rearrangement joins TRBV7-2 to TRBJ2-1, with 7 bases matching TRBD2. This CDR3 is built from 15 residues. The ends lost 1 base at V and 7 bases at J; junction bases unmatched: 7. In germline, CDR1 is SGHTA, CDR2 FQGNSA. CDR3 region: CASSLVLAEGNEQFF. For the CDR3, the DNA is TGTGCCAGCAGCTTAGTTCTAGCGGAGGGTAATGAGCAGTTCTTC.

The J gene is TRBJ2-7, the V gene TRBV29-1, with D possibly matching TRBD1 (6 bases). V lost 7 bases, J lost 3 bases, and 13 bases lay in between. This CDR3 is built from 12 residues. In germline, CDR1 is SQVTM, CDR2 ANQGSEA. CDR3: CSARDTRYEQYF. The CDR3 DNA sequence: TGCAGCGCCCGGGACACCCGCTACGAGCAGTACTTC.

The V call is TRBV12-5, the J call TRBJ1-5, with 11 bases aligning to TRBD1. V was clipped by 1 base and J by 5 bases; unmatched bases: 1. CDR3 length: 15 amino acids. In germline, CDR1 is LGHNT, CDR2 FRNRAP. The CDR3 loop is CASGLGDRGYQPQHF. For the CDR3, the DNA is TGTGCTAGTGGTTTGGGGGACAGGGGGTATCAGCCCCAGCATTTT. The full variable domain, its missing parts supplied by reference TRBV12-5 and TRBJ1-5, is DARVTQTPRHKVTEMGQEVTMRCQPILGHNTVFWYRQTMMQGLELLAYFRNRAPLDDSGMPKDRFSAEMPDATLATLKIQPSEPRDSAVYFCASGLGDRGYQPQHFGDGTRLSIL.

This clone was counted only a few times. This rearrangement joins TRBV28 to TRBJ1-1, with D possibly matching TRBD1 (5 bases). CDR3 length: 14 residues. V lost 7 bases and J lost 8, with 20 bases in between. Germline V gene data show CDR1 as MDHEN and CDR2 as SYDVKM. CDR3 DNA sequence: TGTGCCAGCACCACGGGAGGGGCTTTGACCGAAGCTTTCTTT. Translation gives CASTTGGALTEAFF.

This chain connects TRBV4-2 to TRBJ2-5, with 7 bases that match TRBD1. J lost 5 bases, V lost 4 bases, and 1 base had no gene match. Looked up from germline, CDR1 is LGHNA and CDR2 is YNFKEQ. The CDR3 loop spans 12 amino acids. CDR3 bases: TGTGCCAGCAGCCGACAGGGTGAGACCCAGTACTTC. Translation: CASSRQGETQYF.

The chain is built from TRBV7-2 and TRBJ2-7, with 7 bases lining up with TRBD2. With 5 bases clipped from V and 4 bases from J, the junction kept 8 bases outside the gene matches. The length of the CDR3 is 14 residues. The germline V gene has CDR1 SGHTA and CDR2 FQGNSA. CDR3 DNA: TGTGCCAGCAGCGAGGCCCCGGGGGGTTACGAGCAGTACTTC. It encodes CASSEAPGGYEQYF.

The V and J genes are TRBV19 and TRBJ2-5; 8 bases fit TRBD1. After removal of 10 bases from V and 4 bases from J, the junction contained 11 bases not matched to a gene. CDR1 and CDR2 (germline): LNHDA, SQIVND (reference sequence). The CDR3 spans 14 residues. The CDR3 protein is CATAATGVGETQYF. DNA of the CDR3: TGTGCCACCGCCGCGACAGGGGTTGGAGAGACCCAGTACTTC.

The V gene is TRBV5-4, the J gene TRBJ1-2, with 7 nucleotides matching TRBD1. This CDR3 has 13 amino acids. V was clipped by 0 bases and J by 9 bases; unmatched bases: 5. Germline CDR1 and CDR2: SGHNT and YYREEE (reference sequence). The CDR3 loop is CASSLGQGIRYTF. The DNA for the CDR3 is TGTGCCAGCAGCTTGGGACAGGGTATACGCTACACCTTC. Variable domain in full (rest from reference TRBV5-4 and TRBJ1-2): ETGVTQSPTHLIKTRGQQVTLRCSSQSGHNTVSWYQQALGQGPQFIFQYYREEENGRGNFPPRFSGLQFPNYSSELNVNALELDDSALYLCASSLGQGIRYTFGSGTRLTVV.

Of note for this clone: Different DNA sequences within this sample yield the same CDR3. V gene TRBV9 combines with J gene TRBJ2-2; D is ambiguous. Trimming cost V 3 bases and J 4 bases, with 4 bases left between them. This CDR3 has 12 residues. From germline, CDR1 is SGDLS and CDR2 YYNGEE. The CDR3 DNA sequence: TGTGCCAGCAGCGGAGGCACCGGGGAGCTGTTTTTT. Its protein product is CASSGGTGELFF. Complete variable domain (other parts from reference TRBV9 and TRBJ2-2): DSGVTQTPKHLITATGQRVTLRCSPRSGDLSVYWYQQSLDQGLQFLIQYYNGEERAKGNILERFSAQQFPDLHSELNLSSLELGDSALYFCASSGGTGELFFGEGSRLTVL.

The V gene is TRBV19, the J gene TRBJ1-2, with D possibly TRBD1 on 6 matching bases. Trimming removed 6 bases from V and 2 bases from J, with 13 bases in between. From germline, CDR1 is LNHDA and CDR2 SQIVND (reference sequence). This CDR3 has 14 residues. The CDR3 DNA reads as TGTGCCAGTAGCTCCCGGACAGTGAACTATGGCTACACCTTC. Protein: CASSSRTVNYGYTF.

The chain couples TRBV6-1 to TRBJ2-5; unclear D gene. Near its end, the DNA agrees better with TRBJ2-7, so the J call may be wrong. Germline CDR1 MNHNS, CDR2 SASEGT. The CDR3 consists of 14 residues. CDR3 nucleotides: TGTGCCAGCAGTGGCCTGGGTGACTCCTACGAGCAGTACTTC. Its protein is CASSGLGDSYEQYF.

A note on this clone: This same CDR3 is encoded by further DNA sequences in the sample. This chain joins TRBV2 and TRBJ2-1; 9 bases are shared with TRBD2. Germline assignment: CDR1 SNHLY and CDR2 FYNNEI. Trimming removed 1 base from V and 3 bases from J; junction bases left unmatched: 4. The CDR3 is 16 residues long. CDR3 coding DNA: TGTGCCAGCAGTGAAGAGGCGGGAGGGAGCTACAATGAGCAGTTCTTC. Translating gives CASSEEAGGSYNEQFF. The variable domain in full, with the rest retrieved from reference TRBV2 and TRBJ2-1, is EPEVTQTPSHQVTQMGQEVILRCVPISNHLYFYWYRQILGQKVEFLVSFYNNEISEKSEIFDDQFSVERPDGSNFTLKIRSTKLEDSAMYFCASSEEAGGSYNEQFFGPGTRLTVL.

Only a few counts were recorded for this clone. J is TRBJ1-5 and V is TRBV5-4, with TRBD1 as a possible D gene (6 bases). Looked up from germline, CDR1 is SGHNT and CDR2 is YYREEE (reference sequence). The CDR3 consists of 14 residues. The germline V and J ends were trimmed by 0 bases and 3 bases, with 7 bases remaining between them. DNA for the CDR3: TGTGCCAGCAGCTTGGACAGGGTCAATCAGCCCCAGCATTTT. Translated: CASSLDRVNQPQHF. Full variable domain (missing parts from reference TRBV5-4 and TRBJ1-5): ETGVTQSPTHLIKTRGQQVTLRCSSQSGHNTVSWYQQALGQGPQFIFQYYREEENGRGNFPPRFSGLQFPNYSSELNVNALELDDSALYLCASSLDRVNQPQHFGDGTRLSIL.

The V call is TRBV29-1, the J call TRBJ2-7, with D perhaps matching TRBD1 (5 bases). This CDR3 has 14 residues. V gave up 6 bases and J gave up 1 base, with 16 bases separating them. The germline V gene encodes CDR1 SQVTM and CDR2 ANQGSEA. The DNA of the CDR3 is TGCAGCGTCCACGAAGATACAGGTTCCTACGAGCAGTACTTC. Its translation: CSVHEDTGSYEQYF.

The chain uses TRBV10-2 and TRBJ2-7; 9 bases align to TRBD1. The germline V gene encodes CDR1 WSHSY and CDR2 SAAADI. The ends lost 7 bases at V and 5 bases at J; junction bases unmatched: 6. The CDR3 extends over 13 amino acids. The CDR3 DNA sequence: TGCGCCAGCAAAGGGACAGGGCACCACGAGCAGTACTTC. This encodes CASKGTGHHEQYF.

The V call is TRBV5-6, the J call TRBJ2-5; 7 nucleotides line up with TRBD1. The germline CDR1 and CDR2 sequences are SGHDT and YYEEEE. V trimming: 5 bases; J trimming: 3 bases; junction bases outside the gene matches: 4. The CDR3 contains 13 residues. Here the CDR3 reads CASSPDREETQYF. The CDR3 DNA reads as TGTGCCAGCAGTCCCGACAGGGAAGAGACCCAGTACTTC.

In nucleotides, the CDR3 is TGTGCCAGCAGCGCGGCGGTAGCGGGAGGGCCGGAGACCCAGTACTTC. It yields the protein CASSAAVAGGPETQYF. The V and J genes are TRBV5-4 and TRBJ2-5, with TRBD2 matching 11 bases. Germline CDR1 SGHNT, CDR2 YYREEE (reference sequence). V lost 4 bases and J lost 5; bases outside the gene matches: 10. The CDR3 contains 16 residues.